This T cell receptor beta chain was identified in a study of OX40 agonist ivuxolimab in advanced cancers. TCRdb keeps only in-frame clones here, not all; method: immunoSEQ multiplex PCR. The data show more than 55,000 clones, roughly 89% seen once. Study-wide results and caveats: At 0.1 to 3.0 mg/kg, CD4+ and CD8+ blood T cells expanded clonally by week 6.

The CDR3 contains 16 residues. V dropped 0 bases and J dropped 0; count of bases not matched to a gene: 2. Germline CDR1 reads LGHNA; CDR2 reads YNFKEQ. Of note for this clone: The antigen is not known.

This sequence joins TRBV4-2 and TRBJ2-7, with 10 bases aligning to TRBD2. The source is an adult with an advanced solid tumor such as melanoma, head and neck, liver or kidney cancer. This specimen consisted of CD4+ or CD8+ T cells sorted from blood, obtained in a trial of the OX40 agonist ivuxolimab. The CDR3 DNA sequence: TGTGCCAGCAGCCAAGAGACTAGCGGGCACTCCTACGAGCAGTACTTC. The encoded protein is CASSQETSGHSYEQYF.